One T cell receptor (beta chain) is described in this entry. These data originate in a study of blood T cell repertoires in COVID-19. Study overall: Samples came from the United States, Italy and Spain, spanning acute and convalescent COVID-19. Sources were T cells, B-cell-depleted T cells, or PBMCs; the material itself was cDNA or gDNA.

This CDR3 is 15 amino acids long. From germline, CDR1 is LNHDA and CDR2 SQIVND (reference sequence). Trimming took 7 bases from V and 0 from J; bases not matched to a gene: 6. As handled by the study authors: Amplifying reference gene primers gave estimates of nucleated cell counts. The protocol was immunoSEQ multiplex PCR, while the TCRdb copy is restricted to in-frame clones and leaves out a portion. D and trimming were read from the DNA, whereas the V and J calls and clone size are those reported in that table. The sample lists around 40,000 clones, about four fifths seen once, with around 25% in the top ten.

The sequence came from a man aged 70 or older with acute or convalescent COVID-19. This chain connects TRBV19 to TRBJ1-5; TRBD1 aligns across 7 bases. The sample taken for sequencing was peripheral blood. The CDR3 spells CASTLRQGSNQPQHF. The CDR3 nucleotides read TGTGCCAGTACCCTCCGACAGGGTAGCAATCAGCCCCAGCATTTT.